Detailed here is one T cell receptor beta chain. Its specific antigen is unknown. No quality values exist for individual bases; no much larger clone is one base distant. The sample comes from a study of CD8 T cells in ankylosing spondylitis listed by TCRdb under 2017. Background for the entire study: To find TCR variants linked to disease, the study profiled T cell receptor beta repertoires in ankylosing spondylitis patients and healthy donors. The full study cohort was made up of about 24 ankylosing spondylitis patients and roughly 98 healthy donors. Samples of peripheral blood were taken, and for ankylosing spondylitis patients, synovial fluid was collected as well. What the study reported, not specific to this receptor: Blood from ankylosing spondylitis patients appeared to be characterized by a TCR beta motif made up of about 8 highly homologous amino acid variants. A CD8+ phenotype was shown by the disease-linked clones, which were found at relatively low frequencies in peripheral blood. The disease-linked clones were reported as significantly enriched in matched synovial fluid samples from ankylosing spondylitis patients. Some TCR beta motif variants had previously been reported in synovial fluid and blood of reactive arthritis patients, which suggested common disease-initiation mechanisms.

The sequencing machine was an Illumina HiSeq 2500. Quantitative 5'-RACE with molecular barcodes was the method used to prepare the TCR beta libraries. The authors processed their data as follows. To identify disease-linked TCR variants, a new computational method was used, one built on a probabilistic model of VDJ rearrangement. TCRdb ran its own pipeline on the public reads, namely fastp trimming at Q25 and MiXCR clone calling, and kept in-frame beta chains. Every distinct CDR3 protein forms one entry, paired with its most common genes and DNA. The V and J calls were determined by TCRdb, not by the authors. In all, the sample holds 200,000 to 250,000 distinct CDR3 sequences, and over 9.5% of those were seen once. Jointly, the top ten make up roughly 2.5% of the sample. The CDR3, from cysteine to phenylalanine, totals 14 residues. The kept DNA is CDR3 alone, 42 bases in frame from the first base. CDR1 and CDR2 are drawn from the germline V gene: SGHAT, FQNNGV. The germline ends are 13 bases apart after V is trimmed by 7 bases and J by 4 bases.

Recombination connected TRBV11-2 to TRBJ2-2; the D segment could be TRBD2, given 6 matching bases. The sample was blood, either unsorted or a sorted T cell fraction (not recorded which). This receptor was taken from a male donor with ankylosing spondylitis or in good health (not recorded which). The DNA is TGTGCCAGCATCCACGGGGGAATCACCGGGGAGCTGTTTTTT. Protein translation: CASIHGGITGELFF. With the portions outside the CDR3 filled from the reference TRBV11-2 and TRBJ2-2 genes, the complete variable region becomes EAGVAQSPRYKIIEKRQSVAFWCNPISGHATLYWYQQILGQGPKLLIQFQNNGVVDDSQLPKDRFSAERLKGVDSTLKIQPAKLEDSAVYLCASIHGGITGELFFGEGSRLTVL.